This T cell receptor beta chain was sequenced for a study of beta chain features in type 1 diabetes listed by TCRdb under 2018. Study-wide context: No differences in mean age, gender distribution, total cell number or subset yield were found between patients and healthy donors. Whereas all 28 donors provided naive and central memory subsets, regulatory and stem cell-like memory subsets were isolated from just 8 patients and roughly 8 healthy donors. The study compared TCRB repertoires of sorted circulating CD4+ T cell subsets between recently diagnosed type 1 diabetes patients and matched healthy donors. A total of 90 million to 140 million sorted cells were examined across all samples, and RNA yield correlated strongly with the number of cells per subset.

This clone has more than one count but fewer than ten. Its antigen is still unknown. Base qualities are not provided; no much larger clone lies one nucleotide away. The research as a whole found: Because small numbers of individuals were included in the HLA sub-analyses, any influence of HLA type on TCRB rearrangement was left unresolved. The naive, central memory and regulatory TCRB repertoires appeared to resemble one another more closely among patients than among healthy donors. Shorter templates might have been favored by PCR, but patient and control samples were amplified and corrected together, so both groups would have been affected equally by any skew. Sequencing cDNA rather than genomic DNA could over-represent highly expressing activated cells, although activation and CD3 levels did not differ between groups. A moderate but significant shortening of TCRB CDR3 length was observed in type 1 diabetes patients in all four CD4+ subsets. Patients with type 1 diabetes made fewer insertions and deleted more nucleotides at VDJ recombination sites, implying thymic rearrangement abnormalities.

The High Capacity cDNA Reverse Transcription Kit was used to reverse transcribe all of the isolated RNA, meaning that expressed TCRB transcripts were what got sequenced. Deep immunoSEQ sequencing was applied to naive, central memory and regulatory T cell samples, giving an average of about 3.7 million total reads per sample. Sorted cells were lysed in RLT buffer, and RNA was extracted using DNase-treated RNeasy Micro or Mini kits according to cell number. To prevent cross-contamination, each cell subset was processed individually, whereas patient and healthy donor samples were processed jointly. The immunoSEQ multiplex PCR was used to amplify TCRB sequences from cDNA, yielding 87-bp fragments that span the CDR3 region. Sequencing of the amplicons was done on the Illumina HiSeq platform. As for the original processing: PCR bias was corrected computationally using synthetic template baselines, and reads within Hamming distance 2 were collapsed, with unmergeable singletons discarded. By aligning reads against IMGT, V, D and J genes, CDR3 length, and insertions or deletions at six rearrangement sites were assigned. Clonotype counts were normalized to sorted cell number within each subset before computing true diversity and Gini coefficients with the tcR R package. The overlap coefficient, calculated on TCRB nucleotide sequences, was used to measure repertoire sharing. As a proxy for the pre-selection repertoire, out-of-frame TCRB sequences from naive cells were analyzed. Not all clones reach the TCRdb copy of this immuneACCESS table, which keeps in-frame sequences only. Checked studies attribute under half of the gap to unresolved V genes and leave the rest unexplained. V, J and clone size derive from that table, while D and trimming were established from the DNA sequence. The sample profile shows about 230,000 clones; over 7.5% of them were found once. The biggest ten clones account for around 0.031% of the sample.

Trimming removed 5 bases from V and 4 bases from J; the gene matches leave 14 bases unexplained. Based on the germline V gene, the CDR1 and CDR2 sequences are MDHEN and SYDVKM. Measured from the cysteine to the phenylalanine, the CDR3 is 17 residues long. Only the CDR3 portion is preserved as DNA: 51 bases, with reading frame beginning at the first base. A single peripheral blood draw of 95 to 150 mL on average was collected from each donor into heparinised tubes. A BD FACSAria II and a panel including CD45RO, CCR7, CD25, CD127, CD95 and CD27 were used to sort naive, central memory, regulatory and stem cell-like memory CD4+ T cells. All sorted populations exceeded 95% purity. Right away, PBMCs were isolated by Lymphoprep density gradient centrifugation and were stained directly, with no culture step. So that batch effects would be minimized, each experiment stained and sorted samples in pairs, pairing one healthy donor with one patient.

The receptor's source is a woman younger than 30 in good health. The specimen sequenced was naive CD4+ T cells from blood. This specimen's cell subset or site label, per the study, means: true naive CD4+ T cells. The chain joins TRBV28 to TRBJ2-1, with 7 middle bases fitting TRBD1. The base sequence is TGTGCCAGCAGTCCTCAGACAGGGCTACCCCCTTACAATGAGCAGTTCTTC. Translation gives CASSPQTGLPPYNEQFF.